The entry below gives a single T cell receptor (beta chain) sequence along with its context. This record comes from a study of T cell changes during pregnancy in multiple sclerosis. This table comes from immunoSEQ multiplex PCR, and its TCRdb copy is limited to in-frame clones, with some not included. The sample lists just over 40,000 clones, 88% occurring once. Germline CDR1 is MNHEY and CDR2 is SVGAGI. V was trimmed by 6 bases and J by 7 bases, leaving 7 bases between them. This CDR3 comprises 11 residues. This clonotype was sampled from a female donor in good health, enrolled as a control in a pregnancy study. The chain is built from TRBV6-5 and TRBJ1-3; a possible D gene is TRBD1 (5 bases). Sample: peripheral blood, taken in the first trimester of pregnancy. CDR3 residues: CASRKGNTIYF. DNA for the CDR3: TGTGCCAGCAGGAAGGGGAACACCATATATTTT.